This paragraph covers one T cell receptor beta chain sequence. The record originates from a study of blood T cell repertoires in COVID-19. The germline V gene encodes CDR1 SGDLS and CDR2 YYNGEE. V shed 1 base, J shed 5 bases, and the junction held 15 bases outside the gene matches. This CDR3 is 19 amino acids long. How the authors handled the data: By means of reference gene primer amplification, nucleated cell counts were estimated. Assay: immunoSEQ multiplex PCR; the TCRdb copy retains only in-frame clones and omits some. From that table come the V and J calls and clone size; the DNA was used to work out D and trimming. The table has roughly 320,000 clones, 85% seen once.

This sequence originates from a human donor in a cohort sampled during active COVID-19. The rearrangement joins TRBV9 to TRBJ2-1; 10 nucleotides agree with TRBD1. Sample: peripheral blood. The CDR3 coding sequence is TGTGCCAGCAGCGTAAATCCCGAAATGTTGGGACAGGGGAACAATGAGCAGTTCTTC. As protein: CASSVNPEMLGQGNNEQFF.